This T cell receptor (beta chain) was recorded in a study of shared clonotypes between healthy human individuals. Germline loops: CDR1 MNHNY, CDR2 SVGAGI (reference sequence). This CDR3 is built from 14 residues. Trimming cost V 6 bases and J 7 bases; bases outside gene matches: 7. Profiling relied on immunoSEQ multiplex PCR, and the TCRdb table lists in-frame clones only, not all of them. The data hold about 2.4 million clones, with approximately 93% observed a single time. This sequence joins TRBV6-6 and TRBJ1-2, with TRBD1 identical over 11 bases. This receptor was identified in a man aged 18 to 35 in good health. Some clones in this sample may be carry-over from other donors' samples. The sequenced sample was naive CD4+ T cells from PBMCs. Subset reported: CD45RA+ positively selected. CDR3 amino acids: CASRKGQGVGGYTF. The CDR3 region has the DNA TGTGCCAGCAGGAAGGGACAGGGGGTAGGTGGCTACACCTTC.